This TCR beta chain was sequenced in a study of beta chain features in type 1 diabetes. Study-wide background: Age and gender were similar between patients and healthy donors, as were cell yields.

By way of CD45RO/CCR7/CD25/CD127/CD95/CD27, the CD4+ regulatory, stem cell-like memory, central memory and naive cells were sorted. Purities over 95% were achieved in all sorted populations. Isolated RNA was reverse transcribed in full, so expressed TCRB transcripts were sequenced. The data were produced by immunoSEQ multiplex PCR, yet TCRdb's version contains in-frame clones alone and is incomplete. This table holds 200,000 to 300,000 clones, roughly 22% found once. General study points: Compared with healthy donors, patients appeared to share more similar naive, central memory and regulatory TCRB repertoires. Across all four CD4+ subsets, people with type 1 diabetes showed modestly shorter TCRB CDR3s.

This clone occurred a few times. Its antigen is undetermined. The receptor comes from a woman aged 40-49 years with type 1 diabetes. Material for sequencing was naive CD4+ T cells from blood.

In DNA form, the CDR3 reads TGTGCCAGCAGCCCCGCCGGGGGGGCGGATGAAAAACTGTTTTTT. Encoded protein: CASSPAGGADEKLFF. This chain links TRBV5-6 with TRBJ1-4; weak D call: TRBD1 (6 bases). Trimming removed 4 bases at V and 6 bases at J, with 16 bases between. Per the germline V gene, CDR1 is SGHDT and CDR2 is YYEEEE. This CDR3 region has 15 residues.